A selection of T cell receptor beta chains follows, all from one sample in a study of T cell responses to AZD1222 COVID-19 vaccine. TCRdb keeps only in-frame clones here, not all; method: immunoSEQ multiplex PCR. The sample includes some 66,000 clones, around 89% of them seen just once. Source: peripheral blood, taken 28 days after the second AZD1222 dose. These receptors were obtained from an adult who received the AZD1222 COVID-19 vaccine. Each CDR3 is given with its conserved first and last residue. The order of the fields is V gene, clone size, J gene, D gene, CDR3 protein, CDR3 DNA. The D gene is left open where the match is weak. Clone size is stated in some rows and not others, as once, few, many or a class when expanded.

TRBV21-1,-,TRBJ1-6,-,CASSHRGGSPLHF,TGTGCCAGCAGCCATCGAGGGGGATCACCCCTCCACTTT
TRBV7-2,-,TRBJ2-3,-,CASSSGIHRTDTQYF,TGTGCCAGCAGCTCTGGTATTCATCGCACAGATACGCAGTATTTT
TRBV27,once,TRBJ2-2,-,CASISRAGPGELFF,TGTGCCAGCATCTCCCGTGCGGGCCCCGGGGAGCTGTTTTTT
TRBV19,-,TRBJ1-6,TRBD1,CASTRQGANSPLHF,TGTGCCAGTACCCGACAGGGGGCTAATTCACCCCTCCACTTT
TRBV4-2,-,TRBJ2-5,-,CASSQEGTHQETQYF,TGTGCCAGCAGCCAAGAGGGAACCCACCAAGAGACCCAGTACTTC
TRBV5-1,once,TRBJ2-2,TRBD2,CASSSVSGAGSLLEIITGELFF,TGCGCCAGCAGCTCGGTTTCGGGAGCGGGGTCACTACTCGAGATAATAACCGGGGAGCTGTTTTTT
TRBV11-3,-,TRBJ2-5,TRBD1,CASSRDRVRETQYF,TGTGCCAGCAGCCGCGACAGGGTTCGGGAGACCCAGTACTTC
TRBV6-1,-,TRBJ2-7,TRBD2,CASSERGTSGRVLLYF,TGTGCCAGCAGTGAAAGGGGGACTAGCGGGAGAGTACTTCTGTACTTC
TRBV14,once,TRBJ2-1,-,CASSMAGTRTLPEQFF,TGTGCCAGCAGCATGGCCGGGACGCGAACGTTACCTGAGCAGTTCTTC
TRBV12-3/TRBV12-4,-,TRBJ1-2,-,CASSTRGIDGYTF,TGTGCCAGCTCTACTAGGGGGATCGATGGCTACACCTTC
TRBV19,-,TRBJ2-3,TRBD1,CASSIGQGVASTDTQYF,TGTGCCAGTAGTATCGGACAGGGAGTGGCTAGCACAGATACGCAGTATTTT
TRBV5-1,-,TRBJ1-4,TRBD1,CASRDRGWSEKLFF,TGCGCCAGCCGGGACAGGGGATGGTCTGAAAAACTGTTTTTT
TRBV5-4,-,TRBJ2-2,TRBD2,CASSLASRLAPTGELFF,TGTGCCAGCAGCTTGGCCTCCCGACTAGCGCCCACCGGGGAGCTGTTTTTT
TRBV11-3,-,TRBJ2-7,-,CASSLTGGSEQYF,TGTGCCAGCAGCCTCACTGGGGGAAGCGAGCAGTACTTC
TRBV12-3/TRBV12-4,-,TRBJ2-7,TRBD1,CASSPTGPGEQYF,TGTGCCAGCAGTCCGACAGGGCCAGGCGAGCAGTACTTC
TRBV11-3,-,TRBJ1-6,TRBD1,CASSLMTGGNSPLHF,TGTGCCAGCAGCTTAATGACAGGGGGGAATTCACCCCTCCACTTT
TRBV30,-,TRBJ1-1,-,CAWSVGGVEAFF,TGTGCCTGGAGTGTCGGGGGAGTTGAAGCTTTCTTT
TRBV3-1/TRBV3-2,-,TRBJ1-5,-,CASSQGPEARHF,TGTGCCAGCAGCCAAGGGCCGGAGGCGAGGCATTTT
TRBV2,-,TRBJ2-5,-,CASSGDIQETQYF,TGTGCCAGCAGTGGGGACATACAAGAGACCCAGTACTTC
TRBV29-1,-,TRBJ2-5,-,CSVTQGRQETQYF,TGCAGCGTTACTCAGGGGCGTCAGGAGACCCAGTACTTC
TRBV3-1/TRBV3-2,-,TRBJ2-1,-,CASSGHVGPRDNEQFF,TGTGCCAGCAGCGGCCATGTCGGGCCCAGAGACAATGAGCAGTTCTTC
TRBV28,-,TRBJ2-7,-,CASSLPDIYEQYF,TGTGCCAGCAGTTTACCGGACATCTACGAGCAGTACTTC
TRBV4-1,-,TRBJ2-3,-,CASSQVDVPGGTQYF,TGCGCCAGCAGCCAAGTGGACGTCCCCGGGGGTACGCAGTATTTT
TRBV14,once,TRBJ2-1,TRBD2,CASSRLLAGGNEQFF,TGTGCCAGCAGCCGCCTACTAGCGGGAGGCAATGAGCAGTTCTTC
TRBV9,-,TRBJ2-1,-,CASSPRWRYNEQFF,TGTGCCAGCAGCCCCCGCTGGCGTTACAATGAGCAGTTCTTC
TRBV7-9,-,TRBJ2-2,TRBD1,CASRFDRATGELFF,TGTGCCAGCAGATTCGACAGGGCCACCGGGGAGCTGTTTTTT
TRBV6-5,-,TRBJ2-3,-,CASSYSHWPTDTQYF,TGTGCCAGCAGTTACTCGCACTGGCCGACCGATACGCAGTATTTT
TRBV18,-,TRBJ1-3,TRBD1,CASSPEQGAYGNTIYF,TGTGCCAGCTCACCGGAACAGGGGGCGTACGGAAACACCATATATTTT
TRBV27,-,TRBJ2-1,TRBD2,CASTGLAGGYEQFF,TGTGCCAGCACGGGACTAGCGGGAGGTTATGAGCAGTTCTTC
TRBV2,-,TRBJ1-2,-,CASSYRVEYGYTF,TGTGCCAGCAGTTACCGGGTCGAGTATGGCTACACCTTC
TRBV19,once,TRBJ1-3,-,CASSIVGAAGNTIYF,TGTGCCAGTAGTATAGTGGGGGCAGCTGGAAACACCATATATTTT
TRBV19,once,TRBJ2-7,TRBD2,CASSSPGLAYEQYF,TGTGCCAGTAGTAGCCCGGGACTAGCCTACGAGCAGTACTTC
TRBV29-1,once,TRBJ1-1,-,CSVEANTEAFF,TGCAGCGTGGAGGCGAACACTGAAGCTTTCTTT
TRBV3-1/TRBV3-2,-,TRBJ2-7,TRBD1,CASSPLQGATFEQYF,TGTGCCAGCAGCCCCTTACAGGGGGCAACTTTCGAGCAGTACTTC
TRBV18,-,TRBJ1-1,-,CASSAARVGNTEAFF,TGTGCCAGCTCAGCGGCCAGGGTCGGTAACACTGAAGCTTTCTTT
TRBV5-5,-,TRBJ1-5,-,CASSPGPLGNQPQHF,TGTGCCAGCAGTCCCGGACCCTTGGGTAATCAGCCCCAGCATTTT
TRBV28,-,TRBJ1-6,TRBD1,CASSLTGVAVNSPLHF,TGTGCCAGCAGTTTAACAGGGGTGGCAGTCAATTCACCCCTCCACTTT
TRBV29-1,-,TRBJ2-2,-,CSVEVRATGELFF,TGCAGCGTTGAAGTTCGGGCTACCGGGGAGCTGTTTTTT
TRBV18,-,TRBJ1-2,TRBD1,CASSPPDRANYGYTF,TGTGCCAGCTCACCTCCGGACAGGGCTAACTATGGCTACACCTTC
TRBV5-3,-,TRBJ2-1,TRBD2,CARSLDGTSGRKGSYNEQFF,TGTGCCAGAAGCTTAGACGGGACTAGCGGGAGGAAAGGATCGTACAATGAGCAGTTCTTC
TRBV5-8,-,TRBJ1-6,-,CASSLLIGGNSPLHF,TGTGCCAGCAGCCTTCTTATAGGGGGGAATTCACCCCTCCACTTT
TRBV5-4,-,TRBJ1-2,-,CASSPKTGPLTVYGYTF,TGTGCCAGCAGCCCCAAAACCGGCCCTCTCACAGTCTATGGCTACACCTTC
TRBV7-9,few,TRBJ1-6,-,CASSLRSLNSPLHF,TGTGCCAGCAGCTTACGGAGCCTAAATTCACCCCTCCACTTT
TRBV27,-,TRBJ2-1,TRBD2,CASSRPGTSGSYEQFF,TGTGCCAGCAGTAGACCGGGGACTAGCGGGAGCTATGAGCAGTTCTTC
TRBV29-1,-,TRBJ1-1,-,CSVAGATGVPTEAFF,TGCAGCGTTGCGGGGGCGACGGGTGTTCCCACTGAAGCTTTCTTT
TRBV27,-,TRBJ2-2,-,CASSYGASNTGELFF,TGTGCCAGCAGTTATGGGGCCTCTAACACCGGGGAGCTGTTTTTT
TRBV27,few,TRBJ2-2,TRBD1,CASQPGQGTGELFF,TGTGCCAGCCAGCCGGGACAGGGAACCGGGGAGCTGTTTTTT
TRBV9,-,TRBJ2-5,-,CASSVGGQETQYF,TGTGCCAGCAGCGTAGGGGGGCAAGAGACCCAGTACTTC
TRBV3-1/TRBV3-2,-,TRBJ2-2,-,CASSQGVDGELFF,TGTGCCAGCAGCCAAGGGGTCGACGGGGAGCTGTTTTTT
TRBV5-1,-,TRBJ2-2,-,CASSLESTGELFF,TGCGCCAGCAGCTTGGAGTCGACCGGGGAGCTGTTTTTT
TRBV10-3,-,TRBJ2-7,-,CAISNGSLSSYEQYF,TGTGCCATCAGTAACGGGTCATTAAGCTCCTACGAGCAGTACTTC
TRBV5-6,-,TRBJ1-1,-,CASSLGDTEAFF,TGTGCCAGCAGCTTGGGGGACACTGAAGCTTTCTTT
TRBV5-1,-,TRBJ1-1,-,CASSRSLDRLDTEAFF,TGCGCCAGCAGCCGTTCCTTAGACAGGCTTGACACTGAAGCTTTCTTT
TRBV29-1,-,TRBJ2-1,TRBD2,CSVEDGGTSGRDNEQFF,TGCAGCGTTGAAGATGGAGGAACTAGCGGGAGGGACAATGAGCAGTTCTTC
TRBV15,once,TRBJ2-7,-,CATSRVPIYGSYEQYF,TGTGCCACCAGCAGAGTCCCTATTTACGGATCCTACGAGCAGTACTTC
TRBV3-1/TRBV3-2,-,TRBJ2-7,-,CASSQGGGEQYF,TGTGCCAGCAGCCAAGGGGGAGGCGAGCAGTACTTC
TRBV12-3/TRBV12-4,-,TRBJ1-5,TRBD1,CASKGASGQPQHF,TGTGCCAGCAAGGGGGCGTCGGGTCAGCCCCAGCATTTT
TRBV7-8,-,TRBJ2-7,-,CASSLEGTRSYEQYF,TGTGCCAGCAGCTTAGAGGGAACCCGCTCCTACGAGCAGTACTTC
TRBV5-5,-,TRBJ2-7,-,CASSFGFSSPYEQYF,TGTGCCAGCAGCTTCGGATTCTCAAGCCCGTACGAGCAGTACTTC
TRBV7-9,-,TRBJ2-4,TRBD1,CASSSEPGQDVAKNIQYF,TGTGCCAGCAGCAGTGAGCCGGGACAGGATGTAGCCAAAAACATTCAGTACTTC